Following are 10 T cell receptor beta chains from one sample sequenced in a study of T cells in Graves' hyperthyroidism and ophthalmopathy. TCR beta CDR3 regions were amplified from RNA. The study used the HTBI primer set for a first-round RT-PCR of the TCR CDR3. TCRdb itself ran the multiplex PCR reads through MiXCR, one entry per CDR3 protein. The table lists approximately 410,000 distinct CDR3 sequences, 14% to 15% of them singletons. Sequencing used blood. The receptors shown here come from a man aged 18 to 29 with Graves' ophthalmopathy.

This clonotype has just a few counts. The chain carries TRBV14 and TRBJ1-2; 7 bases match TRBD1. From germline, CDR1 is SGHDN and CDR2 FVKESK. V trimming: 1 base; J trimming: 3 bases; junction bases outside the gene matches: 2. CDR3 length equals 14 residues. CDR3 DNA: TGTGCCAGCAGCCAAGCCGGGACAGACTATGGCTACACCTTC. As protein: CASSQAGTDYGYTF.

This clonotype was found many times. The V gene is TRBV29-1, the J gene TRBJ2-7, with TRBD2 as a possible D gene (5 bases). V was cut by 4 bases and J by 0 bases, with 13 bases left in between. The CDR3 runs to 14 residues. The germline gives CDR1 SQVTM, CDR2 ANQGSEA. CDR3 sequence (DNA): TGCAGCGTTGTCGGTCTCCGGGGCTCCTACGAGCAGTACTTC. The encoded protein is CSVVGLRGSYEQYF.

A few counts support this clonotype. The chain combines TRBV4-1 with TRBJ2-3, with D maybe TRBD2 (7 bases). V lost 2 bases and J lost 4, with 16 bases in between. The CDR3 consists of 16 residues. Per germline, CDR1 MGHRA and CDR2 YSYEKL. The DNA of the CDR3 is TGCGCCAGCAGCCAAAGGGGGGGGCTTGGGGCAGATACGCAGTATTTT. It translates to CASSQRGGLGADTQYF.

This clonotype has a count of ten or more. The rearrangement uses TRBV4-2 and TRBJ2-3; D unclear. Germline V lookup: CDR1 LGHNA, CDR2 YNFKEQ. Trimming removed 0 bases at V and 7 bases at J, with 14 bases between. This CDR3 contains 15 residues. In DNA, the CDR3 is TGTGCCAGCAGCCAAGATTGGTGGCAGCCCAATACGCAGTATTTT. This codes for CASSQDWWQPNTQYF.

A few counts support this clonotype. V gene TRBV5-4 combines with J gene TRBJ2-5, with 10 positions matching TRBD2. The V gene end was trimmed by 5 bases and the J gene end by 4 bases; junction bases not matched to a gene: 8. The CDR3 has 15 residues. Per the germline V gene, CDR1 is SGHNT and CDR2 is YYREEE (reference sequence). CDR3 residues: CASSQLAGRRETQYF. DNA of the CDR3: TGTGCCAGCAGTCAACTAGCGGGGAGGAGAGAGACCCAGTACTTC. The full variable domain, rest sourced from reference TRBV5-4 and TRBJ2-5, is ETGVTQSPTHLIKTRGQQVTLRCSSQSGHNTVSWYQQALGQGPQFIFQYYREEENGRGNFPPRFSGLQFPNYSSELNVNALELDDSALYLCASSQLAGRRETQYFGPGTRLLVL.

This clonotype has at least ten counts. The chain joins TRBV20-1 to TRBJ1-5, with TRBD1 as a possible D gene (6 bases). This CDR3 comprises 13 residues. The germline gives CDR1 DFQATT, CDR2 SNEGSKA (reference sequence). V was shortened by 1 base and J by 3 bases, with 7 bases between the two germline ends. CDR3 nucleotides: TGCAGTGCTAGAGGGACAGTCAATCAGCCCCAGCATTTT. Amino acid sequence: CSARGTVNQPQHF.

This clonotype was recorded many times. The CDR3, as DNA: TGTGCCAGCAGCTCCCTCGGGAGCTCCTATAATTCACCCCTCCACTTT. This sequence encodes CASSSLGSSYNSPLHF. This rearrangement joins TRBV11-2 to TRBJ1-6; D uncertain. V was pared by 4 bases and J by 0 bases, with 10 bases between. Germline V CDR1 and CDR2: SGHAT, FQNNGV. This CDR3 spans 16 amino acids.

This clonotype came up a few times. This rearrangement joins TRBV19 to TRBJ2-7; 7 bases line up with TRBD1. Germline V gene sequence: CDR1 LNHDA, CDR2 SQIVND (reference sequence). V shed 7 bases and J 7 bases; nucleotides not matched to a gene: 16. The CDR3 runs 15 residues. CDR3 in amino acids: CASKTTGTAFFEQYF. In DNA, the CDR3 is TGTGCCAGTAAAACAACCGGGACAGCCTTTTTTGAGCAGTACTTC.

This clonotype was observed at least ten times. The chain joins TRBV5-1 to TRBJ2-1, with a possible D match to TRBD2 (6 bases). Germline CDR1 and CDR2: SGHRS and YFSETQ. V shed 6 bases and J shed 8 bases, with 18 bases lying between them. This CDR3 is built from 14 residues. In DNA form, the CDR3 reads TGCGCCAGCACCAGGACGGGCGGGAAAGATGAGCAGTTCTTC. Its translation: CASTRTGGKDEQFF.

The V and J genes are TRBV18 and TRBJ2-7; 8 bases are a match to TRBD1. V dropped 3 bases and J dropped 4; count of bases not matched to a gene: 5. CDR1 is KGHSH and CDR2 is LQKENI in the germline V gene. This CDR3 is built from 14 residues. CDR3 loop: CASSPGQVRYEQYF. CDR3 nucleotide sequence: TGTGCCAGCTCACCGGGACAGGTTAGGTACGAGCAGTACTTC.